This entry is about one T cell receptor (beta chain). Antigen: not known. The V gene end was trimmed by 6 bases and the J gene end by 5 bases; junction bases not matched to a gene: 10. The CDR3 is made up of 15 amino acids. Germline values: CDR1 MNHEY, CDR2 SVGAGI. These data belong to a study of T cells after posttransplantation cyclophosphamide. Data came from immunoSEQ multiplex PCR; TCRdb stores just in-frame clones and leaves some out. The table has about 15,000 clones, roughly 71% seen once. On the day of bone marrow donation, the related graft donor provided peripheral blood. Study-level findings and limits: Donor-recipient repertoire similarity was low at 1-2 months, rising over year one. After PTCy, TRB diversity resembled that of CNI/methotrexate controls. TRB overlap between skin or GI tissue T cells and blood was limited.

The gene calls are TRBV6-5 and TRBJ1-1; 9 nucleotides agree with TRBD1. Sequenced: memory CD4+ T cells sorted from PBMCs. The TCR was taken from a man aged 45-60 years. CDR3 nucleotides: TGTGCCAGCAGACCTGGACAGGGGCGCTGGACTGAAGCTTTCTTT. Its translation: CASRPGQGRWTEAFF.